This T cell receptor (beta chain) originates from a study of Tregs in tolerant kidney transplant recipients. This clone is judged medium-sized. What it recognizes is unknown. V was pared by 1 base and J by 6 bases, with 10 bases between. Germline CDR1 LNHDA, CDR2 SQIVND (reference sequence). The CDR3 sequence is 14 residues long. Generated by immunoSEQ multiplex PCR, the TCRdb table keeps only in-frame clones and is missing some. Found here are over 2,500 clones, around two fifths of them singletons; the top ten hold roughly 7.5%. The sequence derives from a human donor in good health. The genes are TRBV19 and TRBJ1-5; tentative D call: TRBD1 (5 bases). The source material was Tregs from blood cultured with allogeneic cells. CDR3 sequence: CASSIVGGGQPQHF. The DNA for the CDR3 is TGTGCCAGTAGTATAGTTGGGGGGGGTCAGCCCCAGCATTTT.